This passage covers 11 T cell receptor beta chains from one sample sequenced in a study of pediatric ulcerative colitis. One to two pinch biopsies were taken from the rectum during colonoscopy. Sequenced by immunoSEQ multiplex PCR; TCRdb stores in-frame clones only, minus some. The profile shows tens of thousands of clones, roughly 82% of them singletons. The sample comprised gut tissue. Source of these receptors: a boy aged 5-17 years with severe ulcerative colitis.

The V gene is TRBV5-1, the J gene TRBJ2-1; D remains ambiguous. CDR3 length equals 14 residues. Per germline, CDR1 SGHRS and CDR2 YFSETQ. V dropped 5 bases and J dropped 5 bases, with 14 bases sitting between them. As DNA, the CDR3 is TGCGCCAGCAGTCCAACTTTCAATAACAATGAGCAGTTCTTC. Amino acid sequence: CASSPTFNNNEQFF.

This clone was observed a few times. The chain couples TRBV30 to TRBJ1-1, with D uncertain. Germline CDR1 and CDR2: GTSNPN and SVGIG (reference sequence). V was trimmed by 2 bases and J by 1 base, leaving 11 bases between them. The CDR3 is made up of 14 amino acids. The CDR3 DNA sequence: TGTGCCTGGAGTAAGAAGGCTGGGAACACTGAAGCTTTCTTT. Amino acids: CAWSKKAGNTEAFF.

CDR3 in DNA: TGTGCCAGCAGCTTGTCCGGGACAACCGGGGCCAACGTCCTGACTTTC. Translating it yields CASSLSGTTGANVLTF. The chain couples TRBV5-8 to TRBJ2-6; a weak D match, TRBD1 (6 bases). CDR3 length: 16 residues. V was trimmed by 1 base and J by 4 bases, leaving 12 bases between them. Germline V gene sequence: CDR1 SGHTS, CDR2 YDEGEE.

The CDR3 DNA reads as TGTGCCAGCAGCTTCGACAGGGGGCGTTCCGTCGCAGAGACCCAGTACTTC. Its translation is CASSFDRGRSVAETQYF. The chain has TRBV5-6 and TRBJ2-5; 10 positions match TRBD1. Germline CDR1 is SGHDT and CDR2 is YYEEEE. The V gene end was trimmed by 2 bases and the J gene end by 4 bases; junction bases not matched to a gene: 11. CDR3 length: 17 residues.

The genes are TRBV27 and TRBJ1-1; D remains unclear. From germline, CDR1 is MNHEY and CDR2 SMNVEV (reference sequence). V was clipped by 6 bases and J by 6 bases, with 8 bases between them. This CDR3 has 11 residues. The CDR3 sequence is CASRKFSEAFF. CDR3 nucleotides: TGTGCCAGCAGGAAGTTTTCTGAAGCTTTCTTT.

This clone has more than one count but fewer than ten. The chain links TRBV19 to TRBJ1-2; maybe TRBD1 (6 bases). The germline V and J ends were trimmed by 3 bases and 5 bases, with 16 bases remaining between them. The CDR3 totals 15 residues. CDR1 and CDR2 (germline): LNHDA, SQIVND (reference sequence). CDR3 nucleotide sequence: TGTGCCAGTAGTATCGACGGGGGCTTAGGATATGGCTACACCTTC. It codes for CASSIDGGLGYGYTF.

The chain combines TRBV5-6 with TRBJ1-6; tentatively, D is TRBD1 (6 bases). Per germline, CDR1 SGHDT and CDR2 YYEEEE. Trimming stripped 4 bases from V and 7 bases from J, with 18 bases between. The CDR3 loop spans 16 amino acids. The CDR3 sequence: CASSRGGASANSPLHF. CDR3 bases: TGTGCCAGCAGCAGAGGGGGGGCTTCGGCGAATTCACCCCTCCACTTT.

The V call is TRBV27, the J call TRBJ2-5; 13 bases align to TRBD2. CDR1 is MNHEY, CDR2 SMNVEV, per germline (reference sequence). J lost 5 bases, V lost 5 bases, and 5 bases had no gene match. The CDR3 totals 15 residues. The DNA of the CDR3 is TGTGCCAGCAGTCCAACGACTAGCGGGGGGGAGACCCAGTACTTC. This codes for CASSPTTSGGETQYF.

This clone has a handful of counts. The chain combines TRBV4-1 with TRBJ2-5; TRBD2 might be the D (6 bases). Germline values: CDR1 MGHRA, CDR2 YSYEKL. Trimming left V 4 bases short and J 7 bases short, with 16 bases between. The CDR3 is 14 residues long. This chain's CDR3 is CASSPGTFGSTQYF. CDR3 coding DNA: TGCGCCAGCAGCCCCGGGACTTTTGGGTCGACCCAGTACTTC.

The J gene is TRBJ2-1, the V gene TRBV4-1, with D possibly called TRBD1 or TRBD2 (5 bases each). The germline V gene has CDR1 MGHRA and CDR2 YSYEKL. The CDR3 runs to 17 residues. V lost 1 base, J lost 2 bases, and 15 bases lay in between. For the CDR3, the DNA is TGCGCCAGCAGCCAAGGCGCGGTGGGGGACCCCTACAATGAGCAGTTCTTC. This encodes CASSQGAVGDPYNEQFF.

This clone was seen more than once but under ten times. CDR3 in DNA: TGTGCCAGCAGCTTGGGTCCAGGGAGGGGTTACTATGGCTACACCTTC. This gives the protein CASSLGPGRGYYGYTF. The chain uses TRBV5-5 and TRBJ1-2, with D possibly TRBD1 on 5 matching bases. The V gene's germline CDR1 is SGHKS and CDR2 YYEKEE (reference sequence). Between the trimmed V and J ends, which lost 0 bases and 3 bases, there was a span of 15 bases. The CDR3 is 16 amino acids.